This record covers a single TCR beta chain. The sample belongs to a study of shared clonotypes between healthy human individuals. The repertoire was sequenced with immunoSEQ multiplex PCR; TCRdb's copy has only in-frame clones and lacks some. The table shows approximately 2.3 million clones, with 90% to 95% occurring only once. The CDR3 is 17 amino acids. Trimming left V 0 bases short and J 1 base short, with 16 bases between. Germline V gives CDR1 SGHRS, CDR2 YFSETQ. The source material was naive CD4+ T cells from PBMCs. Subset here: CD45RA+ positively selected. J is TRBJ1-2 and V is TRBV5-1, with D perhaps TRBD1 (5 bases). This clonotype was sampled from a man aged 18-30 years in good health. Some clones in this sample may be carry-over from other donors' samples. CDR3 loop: CASSLGMDSQGNYGYTF. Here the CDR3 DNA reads TGCGCCAGCAGCTTGGGGATGGATAGTCAGGGTAACTATGGCTACACCTTC.